A single sample is the source of the 28 T cell receptor beta chains below, sequenced in a study of T cells after yellow fever vaccination. One entry per CDR3 protein results from TCRdb running MiXCR on the 5' RACE reads. In the table there are around 590,000 distinct CDR3 sequences, approximately 13% of which are singletons. The specimen was PBMCs, collected on the day of the yellow fever booster vaccination. The receptors were sampled from a man between 25 and 39 years old who received the YFV17D yellow fever vaccine.

This clonotype was seen more than once but under ten times. Here the CDR3 DNA reads TGTGCCAGCACCCCGGGACAGTTGTCTGGGGCCAACGTCCTGACTTTC. This sequence encodes CASTPGQLSGANVLTF. The chain recombines TRBV19 with TRBJ2-6; 7 bases match TRBD1. This CDR3 contains 16 residues. Germline CDR1 and CDR2: LNHDA and SQIVND (reference sequence). Unmatched junction bases numbered 9, after V lost 9 bases and J lost 1 base.

This clonotype appeared a few times. In DNA, the CDR3 is TGTGCCAGCAGCCAAGATAGGTACAGCGGAAGCTATGGCTACACCTTC. Its translation: CASSQDRYSGSYGYTF. V is TRBV3-1 and J is TRBJ1-2; no definite D call. Trimming stripped 0 bases from V and 4 bases from J, with 15 bases between. The CDR3 is 16 amino acids. The germline CDR1 and CDR2 sequences are LGHDT and YNNKEL (reference sequence).

The gene calls are TRBV20-1 and TRBJ2-5; 13 nucleotides agree with TRBD2. The CDR3 is made up of 17 amino acids. J lost 0 bases, V lost 2 bases, and 6 bases had no gene match. Germline CDR1 reads DFQATT; CDR2 reads SNEGSKA (reference sequence). The DNA for the CDR3 is TGCAGTGCTAGAAGGACTAGCGGGAGCCTGTACCAAGAGACCCAGTACTTC. Translating it yields CSARRTSGSLYQETQYF.

The CDR3 is CAWRAIDRPSGTQYF. CDR3 DNA: TGTGCCTGGAGGGCCATAGATCGTCCCTCGGGGACCCAGTACTTC. The V call is TRBV30, the J call TRBJ2-5; D is uncertain. Trimming stripped 3 bases from V and 7 bases from J, with 21 bases between. There are 15 residues in the CDR3. Germline lookup yields CDR1 GTSNPN and CDR2 SVGIG (reference sequence).

The chain links TRBV2 to TRBJ1-4; D remains unclear. The CDR3 consists of 13 residues. V was clipped by 6 bases and J by 7 bases, with 12 bases between them. Per the germline V gene, CDR1 is SNHLY and CDR2 is FYNNEI. The CDR3 reads CASRTGRGEKLFF. In nucleotides, the CDR3 is TGTGCCAGCAGGACCGGCCGGGGTGAAAAACTGTTTTTT.

The genes are TRBV29-1 and TRBJ1-2; 10 bases match TRBD1. The CDR3 has 13 amino acids. From germline, CDR1 is SQVTM and CDR2 ANQGSEA. V lost 7 bases and J lost 5; bases outside the gene matches: 7. The CDR3 region has the DNA TGCAGCGGGTCGGACAGGGGGTATTATGGCTACACCTTC. The encoded protein is CSGSDRGYYGYTF. Combining the CDR3 with reference TRBV29-1 and TRBJ1-2 gives the whole variable domain SAVISQKPSRDICQRGTSLTIQCQVDSQVTMMFWYRQQPGQSLTLIATANQGSEATYESGFVIDKFPISRPNLTFSTLTVSNMSPEDSSIYLCSGSDRGYYGYTFGSGTRLTVV.

This clonotype has only a few counts. The V and J genes are TRBV6-2 or TRBV6-3 and TRBJ2-3; no firm D call. Trimming shortened V by 7 bases and J by 7 bases, and 15 bases separated the two germline ends. The germline CDR1 and CDR2 sequences are MNHEY and SVGEGT. CDR3 length: 13 amino acids. CDR3 residues: CASTLPRKNTQYF. In nucleotides, the CDR3 is TGTGCCAGCACCTTACCCCGGAAGAATACGCAGTATTTT.

This chain uses TRBV20-1 with TRBJ2-7; no firm D call. V lost 4 bases to trimming and J lost 3 bases, with 16 bases between them. In germline, CDR1 is DFQATT, CDR2 SNEGSKA (reference sequence). The CDR3 extends over 14 amino acids. Written as DNA, the CDR3 is TGCAGTGCTAAGCGTGCAGGTATACACTACGAGCAGTACTTC. Its translation is CSAKRAGIHYEQYF.

The chain is built from TRBV20-1 and TRBJ1-5, with a possible D match to TRBD1 (6 bases). Germline V lookup: CDR1 DFQATT, CDR2 SNEGSKA (reference sequence). This CDR3 spans 14 amino acids. Trimming cost V 3 bases and J 5 bases, with 14 bases left between them. CDR3 residues: CSASRGGRDQPQHF. The CDR3 DNA sequence: TGCAGTGCTAGTAGGGGGGGCCGGGATCAGCCCCAGCATTTT.

In its sample, this clonotype was seen a few times. V usage is TRBV6-5 and J usage is TRBJ1-1; D gene uncertain. The CDR3 covers 16 residues. Germline V lookup: CDR1 MNHEY, CDR2 SVGAGI. V dropped 0 bases and J dropped 4 bases, with 15 bases sitting between them. The CDR3 is CASSYSTLPSSTEAFF. Here the CDR3 DNA reads TGTGCCAGCAGTTACTCGACATTGCCCTCCAGCACTGAAGCTTTCTTT.

V and J are TRBV7-8 and TRBJ2-7; the D gene is possibly TRBD2 (6 bases). The CDR3 totals 14 residues. Germline V CDR1 and CDR2: SGHVS, FQNEAQ. V was pared by 1 base and J by 5 bases, with 12 bases between. The DNA for the CDR3 is TGTGCCAGCAGCTTAGGGAGGGCCAAGAACGAGCAGTACTTC. This codes for CASSLGRAKNEQYF.

The CDR3 here is CASSLVGVNNEQFF. In DNA, the CDR3 is TGTGCCAGCAGCTTAGTAGGGGTAAACAATGAGCAGTTCTTC. The chain recombines TRBV7-9 with TRBJ2-1, with D maybe TRBD1 (5 bases). The V end lost 1 base, the J end lost 5 bases, and 9 bases lay between the germline ends. The CDR3 runs to 14 residues. Germline values: CDR1 SEHNR, CDR2 FQNEAQ (reference sequence).

On this clonotype: No conserved phenylalanine or tryptophan ends this CDR3, so it is likely a read error. This sequence joins TRBV5-1 and TRBJ2-5, with 8 bases that match TRBD2. Germline CDR1 and CDR2: SGHRS and YFSETQ. The V segment lost 4 bases and the J segment 0 bases; nucleotides outside the gene matches: 2. This CDR3 contains 14 residues. The CDR3, as DNA: TGCGCCAGCAGCGGCGGGGGGAACCAAGAGACCCAGTACTCC. This gives the protein CASSGGGNQETQYS.

This clonotype has a handful of counts. V gene TRBV28 combines with J gene TRBJ2-3, with 7 bases matching TRBD2. Germline CDR1 is MDHEN and CDR2 is SYDVKM. This CDR3 has 17 residues. Trimming at V came to 2 bases and at J to 3 bases, leaving 11 bases not matched to a gene. The CDR3 DNA sequence: TGTGCCAGCAGTTTAGATGCGGGAGTGAGGGGTACAGATACGCAGTATTTT. This sequence encodes CASSLDAGVRGTDTQYF.

The chain carries TRBV20-1 and TRBJ2-7, with D maybe TRBD2 (5 bases). CDR1 and CDR2 (germline): DFQATT, SNEGSKA (reference sequence). The CDR3 loop spans 14 amino acids. The V gene lost 2 bases and the J gene lost 3 bases, with 14 bases spanning the gap. The CDR3 region has the DNA TGCAGTGCTAGAAATTCACTAGTAAACTACGAGCAGTACTTC. Its protein is CSARNSLVNYEQYF.

This clonotype was observed a few times. This chain joins TRBV7-9 and TRBJ2-7, with D possibly being TRBD1 or TRBD2 (7 bases each). V gave up 6 bases and J gave up 6 bases, with 15 bases separating them. This CDR3 is 13 amino acids long. CDR1 is SEHNR and CDR2 is FQNEAQ in the germline V gene (reference sequence). As DNA, the CDR3 is TGTGCCAGCAGACCCCAGGGGGAGGGCGAGCAGTACTTC. It encodes CASRPQGEGEQYF.

This chain links TRBV20-1 with TRBJ2-3; 12 nucleotides align to TRBD2. CDR1 and CDR2 (germline): DFQATT, SNEGSKA (reference sequence). Trimming removed 1 base from V and 3 bases from J; junction bases left unmatched: 5. This CDR3 is built from 16 residues. The CDR3 here is CSARAQGLAGTDTQYF. CDR3 coding DNA: TGCAGTGCTAGAGCTCAAGGACTAGCGGGAACAGATACGCAGTATTTT.

This rearrangement joins TRBV27 to TRBJ2-7, with 9 bases identical to TRBD1. The germline V gene encodes CDR1 MNHEY and CDR2 SMNVEV (reference sequence). The CDR3 loop spans 15 amino acids. V was pared by 4 bases and J by 4 bases, with 8 bases of the junction left unmatched. The CDR3 bases are TGTGCCAGCAGTTCCTCCGGGACAGGGTTGTACGAGCAGTACTTC. This sequence encodes CASSSSGTGLYEQYF.

The chain uses TRBV29-1 and TRBJ1-2; D remains unclear. From germline, CDR1 is SQVTM and CDR2 ANQGSEA. Trimming took off 5 bases at V and 2 bases at J, with 12 bases between the two ends. The CDR3 is 13 residues long. The chain's CDR3 is CSVPREVNYGYTF. CDR3 in DNA: TGCAGCGTTCCTCGAGAGGTGAACTATGGCTACACCTTC.

The chain recombines TRBV12-3 or TRBV12-4 with TRBJ2-5; D possibly matches TRBD1 or TRBD2 (6 bases each). The CDR3 has 13 residues. Between the trimmed V and J ends, which lost 3 bases and 4 bases, there was a span of 9 bases. CDR3 sequence: CASSFKGGETQYF. The CDR3 DNA reads TGTGCCAGCAGTTTTAAGGGGGGAGAGACCCAGTACTTC.

This clonotype was seen more than once but under ten times. J is TRBJ2-7 and V is TRBV4-2; weak D call: TRBD1 (5 bases). V lost 1 base to trimming and J lost 2 bases, with 21 bases between them. In germline, CDR1 is LGHNA, CDR2 YNFKEQ. The CDR3 extends over 18 amino acids. For the CDR3, the DNA is TGTGCCAGCAGCCAAGGGGGCCTACTGGGGCGGCTGACCTACGAGCAGTACTTC. This encodes CASSQGGLLGRLTYEQYF.

In its sample, this clonotype was seen a few times. The chain has TRBV4-2 and TRBJ2-1, with D possibly matching TRBD1 (6 bases). CDR1 and CDR2 (germline): LGHNA, YNFKEQ. The CDR3 is made up of 16 amino acids. The V end was cut by 0 bases, the J end by 12 bases, with 21 bases between. CDR3 sequence: CASSQEPQGQYGAQFF. In nucleotides, the CDR3 is TGTGCCAGCAGCCAAGAACCACAGGGCCAATACGGTGCGCAGTTCTTC.

This clonotype turned up a few times. This chain links TRBV20-1 with TRBJ2-1, with D perhaps matching TRBD1 or TRBD2 (6 bases each). The CDR3 is 13 residues long. Germline V gene lookup returns CDR1 DFQATT and CDR2 SNEGSKA (reference sequence). CDR3 in DNA: TGCAGGGCCGAGGGGGGAGGCTACAATGAGCAGTTCTTC. Its translation is CRAEGGGYNEQFF.

This clonotype has just a few counts. The V gene is TRBV7-2, the J gene TRBJ1-1; no reliable D call. CDR3 length: 15 amino acids. Trimming removed 1 base from V and 0 bases from J, with 9 bases in between. The germline CDR1 and CDR2 sequences are SGHTA and FQGNSA. Here the CDR3 DNA reads TGTGCCAGCAGCTTAGTTGGGCCGTTGAACACTGAAGCTTTCTTT. Its protein product is CASSLVGPLNTEAFF.

This clonotype was picked up a small number of times. This chain uses TRBV6-2 or TRBV6-3 with TRBJ2-1; 9 bases agree with TRBD2. This CDR3 has 13 amino acids. V gave up 2 bases and J gave up 9 bases; unmatched junction bases: 2. Looked up from germline, CDR1 is MNHEY and CDR2 is SVGEGT. CDR3 sequence reads: CASSYQLAGEQFF. DNA for the CDR3: TGTGCCAGCAGTTACCAACTAGCGGGTGAGCAGTTCTTC.

The rearrangement links TRBV15 to TRBJ2-7; tentatively, D is TRBD1 or TRBD2 (5 bases each). V was cut by 4 bases and J by 2 bases, with 12 bases left in between. The CDR3 consists of 14 residues. Looked up from germline, CDR1 is LNHNV and CDR2 is YYDKDF (reference sequence). CDR3 protein: CATSNRDGPYEQYF. CDR3 coding DNA: TGTGCCACCAGCAATAGGGACGGGCCCTACGAGCAGTACTTC.

CDR3 region: CASSQDALTGDYEQYF. The CDR3 coding sequence is TGCGCCAGCAGCCAAGATGCCCTGACGGGAGACTACGAGCAGTACTTC. The rearrangement links TRBV4-3 to TRBJ2-7; TRBD2 might be the D (6 bases). V lost 0 bases to trimming and J lost 3 bases, with 15 bases between them. Germline CDR1 reads LGHNA; CDR2 reads YSLEER. This CDR3 is 16 amino acids long.

This chain uses TRBV5-1 with TRBJ2-2, with D unclear. This CDR3 comprises 13 residues. Germline lookup yields CDR1 SGHRS and CDR2 YFSETQ. Trimming took 5 bases from V and 4 from J, leaving 9 bases between them. Here the CDR3 reads CASRSRGTGELFF. The CDR3 DNA sequence: TGCGCCAGCAGATCTCGTGGCACCGGGGAGCTGTTTTTT.